Sequencing of this T cell receptor beta chain was carried out in a study of cytomegalovirus exposure and HLA in healthy donors. V dropped 0 bases and J dropped 9 bases, with 9 bases sitting between them. Germline V gives CDR1 SQVTM, CDR2 ANQGSEA. The CDR3 has 11 amino acids. Study results and caveats: The authors judged a highly shared variant cluster likely a sequencing artifact. 87-base-pair reads could not separate some V segments, including TRBV6-2 and TRBV6-3. TCR beta sequences reportedly predicted most subjects' HLA-A and HLA-B alleles accurately.

This PCR relied on a set of 60 Vbeta primers and 13 Jbeta primers. The method was immunoSEQ multiplex PCR; TCRdb's version includes in-frame clones alone and lacks a portion of them. The sample has about 110,000 clones, approximately 80% seen once. Concerning this clone itself: Its antigen is currently unknown.

This rearrangement joins TRBV29-1 to TRBJ2-7, with D perhaps TRBD1 (5 bases). Sequences were obtained from PBMCs. This TCR came from a man between 25 and 39 years old in good health and CMV-seropositive. CDR3 DNA sequence: TGCAGCGTTGAAGAACCAAGGGGGCAGTACTTC. Its protein product is CSVEEPRGQYF.